The 6 T cell receptor beta chains in this list originate from one sample, sequenced in a study of T cells in localized non-small cell lung cancer. The data were produced by immunoSEQ multiplex PCR, yet TCRdb's version contains in-frame clones alone and is incomplete. Of about 23,000 clones in the sample, about nine tenths are singletons; the top ten hold roughly 7.2%. Here the sequenced sample was peripheral blood, taken before any cancer treatment. The receptors come from a woman aged 35-70 years with stage I lung adenocarcinoma.

V gene TRBV30 combines with J gene TRBJ2-3, with a weak D call TRBD1 (5 bases). Germline V gene sequence: CDR1 GTSNPN, CDR2 SVGIG (reference sequence). V lost 1 base, J lost 2 bases, and 13 bases lay in between. The CDR3 loop spans 15 amino acids. CDR3 DNA sequence: TGTGCCTGGAGTGGTAGGACAATTGTCACAGATACGCAGTATTTT. It is translated as CAWSGRTIVTDTQYF.

CDR3 DNA sequence: TGTGCCAGCAGGTCCGGACAGGGGCCCTACGAGCAGTACTTC. It yields the protein CASRSGQGPYEQYF. V and J are TRBV28 and TRBJ2-7, with 9 bases identical to TRBD1. The germline V gene encodes CDR1 MDHEN and CDR2 SYDVKM. V trimming: 6 bases; J trimming: 2 bases; junction bases outside the gene matches: 5. The CDR3 is made up of 14 amino acids.

The chain has TRBV28 and TRBJ1-5, with D maybe TRBD1 (5 bases). The CDR3 loop spans 14 amino acids. Germline values: CDR1 MDHEN, CDR2 SYDVKM. V gave up 6 bases and J gave up 4 bases, with 13 bases separating them. CDR3 region: CASSMYQGNQPQHF. CDR3 bases: TGTGCCAGCAGCATGTATCAGGGAAATCAGCCCCAGCATTTT.

Here the CDR3 DNA reads TGCGCCAGCAGCCAAACAACGACAGGGTTGTTCCCAACTAATGAAAAACTGTTTTTT. Translation gives CASSQTTTGLFPTNEKLFF. The genes are TRBV4-1 and TRBJ1-4; 7 positions match TRBD1. V lost 2 bases to trimming and J lost 0 bases; unmatched junction nucleotides: 12. The CDR3 length is 19 residues. Germline V gene data show CDR1 as MGHRA and CDR2 as YSYEKL.

The rearrangement joins TRBV23-1 to TRBJ1-1; D perhaps matches TRBD1 (5 bases). TRBV23-1 is an ORF for which the function is uncertain. The CDR3 is 14 residues long. Trimming pared 4 bases from V and 1 base from J, leaving 10 bases between. The DNA for the CDR3 is TGCGCCAGCAGTCCGGGGGGAGCGAACACTGAAGCTTTCTTT. Protein: CASSPGGANTEAFF.

Only a few counts were recorded for this clone. The V gene is TRBV11-2, the J gene TRBJ1-1; D remains ambiguous. The V gene's germline CDR1 is SGHAT and CDR2 FQNNGV. V was shortened by 1 base and J by 11 bases, with 14 bases between the two germline ends. The CDR3 totals 13 residues. The chain's CDR3 is CASSLGRRERAFF. DNA for the CDR3: TGTGCCAGCAGCTTAGGACGTAGAGAGAGGGCTTTCTTT.